This TCR beta chain was captured by sequencing in a study of T cells after yellow fever vaccination. General observations from the study: A secondary response was less intense yet reached its peak sooner, at day 5 versus 15.

Each CDR3 protein is one row after TCRdb ran MiXCR on the 5' RACE reads. The table lists 300,000 or so distinct CDR3 sequences, approximately 4.2% of them singletons, with more than 20% in the top ten. The CDR3 runs to 16 residues. Germline assignment: CDR1 MNHEY and CDR2 SMNVEV (reference sequence). V gave up 5 bases and J gave up 0 bases, with 11 bases separating them. To note about this clonotype: Its target is unknown.

The source was PBMCs, collected 5 days after the yellow fever booster vaccination. The chain employs TRBV27 and TRBJ2-6; D may be TRBD1 or TRBD2 (5 bases each). This TCR was sampled from a man aged 18 to 35 who received the YFV17D yellow fever vaccine. CDR3 in DNA: TGTGCCAGCAGTCGGGGCCCTTACTCTGGGGCCAACGTCCTGACTTTC. Translating it yields CASSRGPYSGANVLTF. The full variable domain, in which reference TRBV27 and TRBJ2-6 provide the parts outside the CDR3, is EAQVTQNPRYLITVTGKKLTVTCSQNMNHEYMSWYRQDPGLGLRQIYYSMNVEVTDKGDVPEGYKVSRKEKRNFPLILESPSPNQTSLYFCASSRGPYSGANVLTFGAGSRLTVL.